Following are 20 T cell receptor beta chains from one sample sequenced in a study of identical twins. TCRdb reprocessed the 5' RACE reads via MiXCR and lists one record per CDR3 protein. The repertoire holds some 730,000 distinct CDR3 sequences, with 15% to 20% as singletons. These data were also filed under a second study, of T cells expressing NK-cell markers.

Specimen: PBMCs. These receptors were obtained from a woman under 30 in good health.

This clonotype was observed many times. V usage is TRBV29-1 and J usage is TRBJ2-7, with D possibly matching TRBD2 (6 bases). Germline V gives CDR1 SQVTM, CDR2 ANQGSEA. Trimming removed 5 bases at V and 4 bases at J, with 18 bases between. The CDR3 has 14 residues. The CDR3, as DNA: TGCAGCGTTCTACTAGCCGCCGTGATGTACGAGCAGTACTTC. It is translated as CSVLLAAVMYEQYF.

This clonotype was counted only a few times. J is TRBJ1-2 and V is TRBV5-1, with D possibly matching TRBD1 (5 bases). Germline loops: CDR1 SGHRS, CDR2 YFSETQ. The CDR3 is made up of 16 amino acids. Trimming took 4 bases from V and 0 from J, leaving 16 bases between them. CDR3 DNA: TGCGCCAGCAGCCAGGCCTTTGGGGACCCTAACTATGGCTACACCTTC. It specifies CASSQAFGDPNYGYTF.

The CDR3, as DNA: TGTGCCAGCCAGCCCGGGCCCTACTATGGCTACACCTTC. It specifies CASQPGPYYGYTF. V and J are TRBV12-3 or TRBV12-4 and TRBJ1-2; D gene ambiguous. The CDR3 spans 13 residues. V lost 8 bases and J lost 3, with 13 bases in between.

The chain recombines TRBV7-2 with TRBJ2-5; TRBD2 matches at 7 bases. V was clipped by 5 bases and J by 7 bases; unmatched bases: 10. Germline-derived CDR1 and CDR2 are SGHTA and FQGNSA. CDR3 length: 14 amino acids. The CDR3 here is CASSPTSLSGTQYF. Written as DNA, the CDR3 is TGTGCCAGCAGCCCGACTAGCCTCTCGGGGACCCAGTACTTC.

The chain couples TRBV25-1 to TRBJ1-6; no clear D. The CDR3 spans 14 residues. Looked up from germline, CDR1 is MGHDK and CDR2 is SYGVNS. The germline V and J ends were trimmed by 6 bases and 6 bases, with 12 bases remaining between them. CDR3 loop: CASSPQSRNSPLHF. CDR3 nucleotides: TGTGCCAGCAGCCCACAGAGCCGTAATTCACCCCTCCACTTT.

This clonotype was found a few times. The genes are TRBV5-4 and TRBJ2-7; perhaps TRBD1 as D (6 bases). CDR3 length: 15 amino acids. V was cut by 4 bases and J by 5 bases, with 19 bases left in between. In germline, CDR1 is SGHNT, CDR2 YYREEE (reference sequence). The CDR3 nucleotides read TGTGCCAGCAGCATGGATGGCAGGGGCTACAACGAGCAGTACTTC. Residues: CASSMDGRGYNEQYF.

This clonotype was picked up a small number of times. V gene TRBV20-1 combines with J gene TRBJ2-3; D perhaps matches TRBD1 (6 bases). Deletions cut 3 bases from V and 0 bases from J, with 10 bases between. The CDR3 consists of 14 residues. Germline CDR1 is DFQATT and CDR2 is SNEGSKA (reference sequence). CDR3 bases: TGCAGTGCTAGTAGACAGGACAGCACAGATACGCAGTATTTT. This sequence encodes CSASRQDSTDTQYF.

This clonotype was seen at least ten times. One junction end disagrees with the germline gene, perhaps due to a read error. V is TRBV6-5 and J is TRBJ2-7; D is ambiguous. The V gene's germline CDR1 is MNHEY and CDR2 SVGAGI. The CDR3 consists of 11 residues. CDR3 DNA sequence: TGCGCCAGCAGTGGAAACTACGAGCAGTACTTC. It codes for CASSGNYEQYF.

This clonotype was counted only a few times. The rearrangement links TRBV19 to TRBJ1-1; D might be TRBD1 (5 bases). The CDR3 sequence is 15 residues long. Trimming stripped 6 bases from V and 3 bases from J, with 17 bases between. Looked up from germline, CDR1 is LNHDA and CDR2 is SQIVND (reference sequence). The CDR3 DNA sequence: TGTGCCAGTAGCCCCGGGGCGGCGCGGGACACTGAAGCTTTCTTT. This sequence encodes CASSPGAARDTEAFF.

This clonotype has only a few counts. Here the CDR3 DNA reads TGTGCCAGCAGTCTGGGGGGCGCGGGCTATGGCTACACCTTC. Its protein product is CASSLGGAGYGYTF. This chain links TRBV12-3 or TRBV12-4 with TRBJ1-2; D is perhaps TRBD1 (6 bases). There are 14 residues in the CDR3. With 5 bases removed from V and 4 bases from J, the gap between germline ends came to 14 bases.

In this sample, this clonotype turned up a few times. CDR3 in amino acids: CASTNAGSSYNEQFF. CDR3 DNA: TGTGCCAGCACTAACGCAGGGAGCTCCTACAATGAGCAGTTCTTC. The V and J genes are TRBV7-9 and TRBJ2-1; D may be TRBD1 or TRBD2 (5 bases each). The CDR3 contains 15 residues. V was trimmed by 7 bases and J by 0 bases, leaving 13 bases between them. Germline CDR1 reads SEHNR; CDR2 reads FQNEAQ (reference sequence).

This clonotype has a handful of counts. J is TRBJ1-2 and V is TRBV20-1; tentative D call: TRBD1 (6 bases). V lost 3 bases and J lost 5, with 13 bases in between. This CDR3 is built from 13 residues. Germline CDR1 reads DFQATT; CDR2 reads SNEGSKA (reference sequence). CDR3 residues: CSASPGQRYGYTF. For the CDR3, the DNA is TGCAGTGCTAGCCCTGGACAGCGGTATGGCTACACCTTC.

V usage is TRBV20-1 and J usage is TRBJ2-3; a possible D gene is TRBD2 (5 bases). The germline CDR1 and CDR2 sequences are DFQATT and SNEGSKA (reference sequence). CDR3 size: 15 residues. V shed 5 bases and J shed 1 base, with 16 bases lying between them. The CDR3 loop reads CSADEAKAGTDTQYF. The CDR3 bases are TGCAGTGCTGATGAGGCAAAAGCGGGCACAGATACGCAGTATTTT.

This clonotype was detected ten times or more. CDR3: CASRLGQGAVEAFF. DNA of the CDR3: TGTGCCAGCAGACTCGGACAGGGGGCCGTGGAAGCTTTCTTT. V gene TRBV7-2 combines with J gene TRBJ1-1, with TRBD1 matching 11 bases. Trimming at V came to 6 bases and at J to 8 bases, leaving 8 bases not matched to a gene. Germline V gene lookup returns CDR1 SGHTA and CDR2 FQGNSA. This CDR3 spans 14 amino acids.

This clonotype was picked up many times. J is TRBJ1-1 and V is TRBV7-8, with 8 bases identical to TRBD1. CDR1 is SGHVS and CDR2 is FQNEAQ in the germline V gene. The ends lost 4 bases at V and 10 bases at J; junction bases unmatched: 5. The CDR3 runs 12 residues. The CDR3 DNA follows: TGTGCCAGCAGCTCCTGGACAGGGAGAGCTTTCTTT. Translated, it gives CASSSWTGRAFF. Supplemented by reference TRBV7-8 and TRBJ1-1, the full variable domain reads GAGVSQSPRYKVAKRGQDVALRCDPISGHVSLFWYQQALGQGPEFLTYFQNEAQLDKSGLPSDRFFAERPEGSVSTLKIQRTQQEDSAVYLCASSSWTGRAFFGQGTRLTVV.

This clonotype was seen a handful of times. The chain uses TRBV20-1 and TRBJ2-3; 8 positions match TRBD2. Germline V gene sequence: CDR1 DFQATT, CDR2 SNEGSKA (reference sequence). This CDR3 has 16 residues. Losses at the gene ends were 2 bases for V and 0 bases for J; bases not matched to a gene: 7. The DNA for the CDR3 is TGCAGTGCTAGATGGGGACTAGAGACTAGCACAGATACGCAGTATTTT. Translated, it gives CSARWGLETSTDTQYF.

There are a few counts of this clonotype. The chain recombines TRBV7-6 with TRBJ1-1; no clear D gene. Germline values: CDR1 SGHVS, CDR2 FNYEAQ. V was clipped by 4 bases and J by 1 base, with 19 bases between them. This CDR3 is built from 17 residues. This CDR3 is CASSSNHPGERNTEAFF. The CDR3 DNA is TGTGCCAGCAGCTCAAACCACCCCGGGGAAAGGAACACTGAAGCTTTCTTT.

This chain joins TRBV20-1 and TRBJ2-3, with 8 bases that match TRBD2. Trimming took 0 bases from V and 2 from J; bases not matched to a gene: 10. This CDR3 has 17 residues. CDR1 and CDR2 (germline): DFQATT, SNEGSKA (reference sequence). DNA of the CDR3: TGCAGTGCTAGAGATTTGGTACTAGCGGAGGTCACAGATACGCAGTATTTT. It yields the protein CSARDLVLAEVTDTQYF.

The rearrangement uses TRBV27 and TRBJ2-1; no reliable D call. V was clipped by 3 bases and J by 0 bases, with 15 bases between them. CDR1 MNHEY and CDR2 SMNVEV come from the germline V gene (reference sequence). CDR3 length: 17 amino acids. CDR3 sequence (DNA): TGTGCCAGCAGTTTGGGAACTACCGGCCGCTCCTACAATGAGCAGTTCTTC. Translation: CASSLGTTGRSYNEQFF.

This chain connects TRBV30 to TRBJ2-5; D not resolved. The ends were cut back, 0 bases at V and 4 bases at J, with 9 bases in the middle. The CDR3 length is 13 residues. From germline, CDR1 is GTSNPN and CDR2 SVGIG (reference sequence). The CDR3 sequence is CAWSVLSTETQYF. DNA of the CDR3: TGTGCCTGGAGTGTACTCAGCACAGAGACCCAGTACTTC.